This T cell receptor beta chain was identified during a study of T cells after yellow fever vaccination. 5'RACE template switching generated TCR cDNA, adding a universal primer site and UMIs. TCRdb recomputed calls from the 5' RACE reads with MiXCR, one row per CDR3 protein. The sample has some 120,000 distinct CDR3 sequences; roughly 15% are singletons. This clonotype turned up a few times. Germline loops: CDR1 SGHRS, CDR2 YFSETQ. With 7 bases removed from V and 7 bases from J, the gap between germline ends came to 17 bases. CDR3 size: 13 residues. Sequenced material: CD8+ T cells sorted from PBMCs, taken 5 days after the yellow fever booster vaccination. The TCR sequence derives from a man aged 18 to 29 who received the YFV17D yellow fever vaccine. This chain connects TRBV5-1 to TRBJ1-2, with a tentative D call TRBD1 (5 bases). The CDR3: CASSRGSLPGYTF. DNA of the CDR3: TGCGCCAGCTCGAGGGGCTCTCTACCTGGCTACACCTTC.